These 12 T cell receptor beta chains originate from one sample sequenced in a study of blood T cell repertoires in COVID-19. Data came from immunoSEQ multiplex PCR; TCRdb stores just in-frame clones and leaves some out. The table has over 35,000 clones, approximately 80% seen once. The material sequenced was peripheral blood. The receptors shown here come from a man in his 60s with active COVID-19.

The chain carries TRBV27 and TRBJ1-2; 7 nucleotides match TRBD1. The CDR3 has 14 amino acids. Germline loops: CDR1 MNHEY, CDR2 SMNVEV (reference sequence). V lost 5 bases to trimming and J lost 4 bases; unmatched junction nucleotides: 7. Here the CDR3 reads CASSVGTGVYGYTF. In nucleotides, the CDR3 is TGTGCCAGCAGTGTCGGAACAGGGGTCTATGGCTACACCTTC.

The chain couples TRBV7-6 to TRBJ1-1, with D unresolved. Trimming left V 2 bases short and J 1 base short, with 17 bases between. CDR1 and CDR2 (germline): SGHVS, FNYEAQ. This CDR3 region has 17 residues. The CDR3 nucleotides are TGTGCCAGCAGCTTAAAACCCCTGGTGGCGGAGAACACTGAAGCTTTCTTT. This gives the protein CASSLKPLVAENTEAFF. Based on the CDR3 plus reference TRBV7-6 and TRBJ1-1, the full variable domain is GAGVSQSPRYKVTKRGQDVALRCDPISGHVSLYWYRQALGQGPEFLTYFNYEAQQDKSGLPNDRFSAERPEGSISTLTIQRTEQRDSAMYRCASSLKPLVAENTEAFFGQGTRLTVV.

This rearrangement joins TRBV9 to TRBJ2-2; 10 bases align to TRBD2. The CDR3 runs 16 residues. V shed 0 bases, J shed 7 bases, and the junction held 6 bases outside the gene matches. Germline CDR1 is SGDLS and CDR2 is YYNGEE. The DNA of the CDR3 is TGTGCCAGCAGCGTAGAGCCTAGCGGGAGCGTCGGGGAGCTGTTTTTT. Residues: CASSVEPSGSVGELFF. The whole variable domain, filled in from reference TRBV9 and TRBJ2-2, reads DSGVTQTPKHLITATGQRVTLRCSPRSGDLSVYWYQQSLDQGLQFLIQYYNGEERAKGNILERFSAQQFPDLHSELNLSSLELGDSALYFCASSVEPSGSVGELFFGEGSRLTVL.

This clone was detected only once. This chain connects TRBV6-5 to TRBJ2-5; the match to TRBD2 covers 8 bases. Germline CDR1 is MNHEY and CDR2 is SVGAGI. The CDR3 runs 15 residues. V shed 0 bases and J 4 bases; nucleotides not matched to a gene: 4. CDR3 in amino acids: CASSYSPGGGETQYF. The CDR3 DNA reads as TGTGCCAGCAGTTACTCGCCGGGAGGGGGAGAGACCCAGTACTTC.

The chain uses TRBV11-2 and TRBJ2-1, with D possibly matching TRBD2 (5 bases). Trimming stripped 10 bases from V and 4 bases from J, with 17 bases between. CDR3 length: 14 amino acids. The germline gives CDR1 SGHAT, CDR2 FQNNGV. The CDR3 is CATSGRADYNEQFF. Here the CDR3 DNA reads TGTGCCACCAGTGGGCGGGCTGATTACAATGAGCAGTTCTTC.

V is TRBV7-8 and J is TRBJ1-3, with a weak D call TRBD1 (6 bases). The CDR3 runs 15 residues. V was clipped by 0 bases and J by 6 bases, with 12 bases between them. CDR1 is SGHVS and CDR2 is FQNEAQ in the germline V gene. This CDR3 reads CASSLADGTLNTIYF. As DNA, the CDR3 is TGTGCCAGCAGCTTAGCGGATGGGACACTAAACACCATATATTTT.

The chain recombines TRBV7-6 with TRBJ2-3, with D maybe TRBD2 (6 bases). The V end lost 1 base, the J end lost 0 bases, and 14 bases lay between the germline ends. CDR3 length equals 17 residues. In germline, CDR1 is SGHVS, CDR2 FNYEAQ. In DNA form, the CDR3 reads TGTGCCAGCAGCTTAGGGTCCCTGCGGGGTAGCACAGATACGCAGTATTTT. This gives the protein CASSLGSLRGSTDTQYF.

The chain has TRBV2 and TRBJ1-1, with TRBD1 identical over 7 bases. Germline CDR1 reads SNHLY; CDR2 reads FYNNEI. The CDR3 length is 15 residues. V shed 6 bases and J 3 bases; nucleotides not matched to a gene: 10. CDR3 nucleotides: TGTGCCAGCAGAGGGGCCGGGACAGCGGACACTGAAGCTTTCTTT. Encoded protein: CASRGAGTADTEAFF.

This clone is a singleton in its sample. The CDR3 DNA sequence: TGTGCCAGTAGTATCGATAGCGGGAGCTTCTACGAGCAGTACTTC. Translating it yields CASSIDSGSFYEQYF. The chain has TRBV19 and TRBJ2-7; the match to TRBD2 covers 9 bases. This CDR3 is built from 15 residues. The V and J ends lost 3 bases and 3 bases, in that order; junction bases with no gene match: 6. Germline-derived CDR1 and CDR2 are LNHDA and SQIVND (reference sequence).

The chain links TRBV6-5 to TRBJ1-2, with D possibly matching TRBD1 (5 bases). CDR1 and CDR2 (germline): MNHEY, SVGAGI. This CDR3 contains 13 residues. The ends were cut back, 7 bases at V and 4 bases at J, with 13 bases in the middle. The CDR3 region has the DNA TGTGCCAGCATCCCTACAGGCACCTATGGCTACACCTTC. This gives the protein CASIPTGTYGYTF.

The chain joins TRBV11-2 to TRBJ2-2, with D possibly TRBD1 on 5 matching bases. The V end was cut by 1 base, the J end by 9 bases, with 9 bases between. The CDR3 is made up of 13 amino acids. Germline-derived CDR1 and CDR2 are SGHAT and FQNNGV. Here the CDR3 DNA reads TGTGCCAGCAGCTTAGCTGGGGCTCGGGAGCTGTTTTTT. As protein: CASSLAGARELFF.

The chain joins TRBV30 to TRBJ2-2, with D tentatively TRBD2 (5 bases). CDR1 and CDR2 from the germline V gene are GTSNPN and SVGIG (reference sequence). V lost 0 bases and J lost 5, with 16 bases in between. The CDR3 covers 16 residues. The CDR3 sequence: CAWSVGAVLETGELFF. CDR3 nucleotides: TGTGCCTGGAGTGTGGGAGCGGTTCTTGAGACCGGGGAGCTGTTTTTT.